The 22 T cell receptor beta chains reported below all come from one sample, sequenced in a study of blood T cell repertoires in COVID-19. Sequenced by immunoSEQ multiplex PCR; TCRdb stores in-frame clones only, minus some. The sample has hundreds of thousands of clones, roughly 87% seen once. The specimen was PBMCs or T cells enriched from blood (not recorded which). The receptors come from a young woman who had recovered from COVID-19.

The chain is built from TRBV5-4 and TRBJ2-1; 7 nucleotides agree with TRBD1. With 0 bases clipped from V and 5 bases from J, the junction kept 5 bases outside the gene matches. The CDR3 runs 15 residues. CDR1 and CDR2 from the germline V gene are SGHNT and YYREEE (reference sequence). CDR3 in amino acids: CASSLAGTAHNEQFF. CDR3 DNA: TGTGCCAGCAGCTTGGCGGGGACAGCTCACAATGAGCAGTTCTTC.

The chain joins TRBV5-3 to TRBJ1-1; no clear D gene. TRBV5-3 is recorded as an ORF, its role being uncertain. CDR3 length: 10 residues. The V gene lost 5 bases and the J gene lost 6 bases, with 5 bases spanning the gap. CDR3 sequence (DNA): TGTGCCAGAAGGGGCCCTGAAGCTTTCTTT. Its protein product is CARRGPEAFF.

This clone was counted only a few times. The chain employs TRBV27 and TRBJ1-1; possible D gene TRBD1, 5 bases. This CDR3 is 14 amino acids long. Between the trimmed V and J ends, which lost 4 bases and 5 bases, there was a span of 14 bases. The germline CDR1 and CDR2 sequences are MNHEY and SMNVEV (reference sequence). The CDR3 sequence: CASSWLVGGTEAFF. In DNA form, the CDR3 reads TGTGCCAGCAGTTGGCTCGTGGGGGGGACTGAAGCTTTCTTT.

The genes are TRBV18 and TRBJ1-1; D unclear. This CDR3 is built from 12 residues. Trimming took 6 bases from V and 6 from J, leaving 11 bases between them. CDR1 is KGHSH and CDR2 is LQKENI in the germline V gene. The CDR3 loop is CASSESVAEAFF. The DNA for the CDR3 is TGTGCCAGCTCCGAGTCTGTGGCTGAAGCTTTCTTT.

V usage is TRBV11-2 and J usage is TRBJ2-7; possibly TRBD2 for D (5 bases). V gave up 5 bases and J gave up 2 bases, with 16 bases separating them. Per the germline V gene, CDR1 is SGHAT and CDR2 is FQNNGV. The CDR3 extends over 15 amino acids. The DNA of the CDR3 is TGTGCCAGCAGCCCCCTGAGAGGGAACCCCTACGAGCAGTACTTC. Protein: CASSPLRGNPYEQYF.

V is TRBV4-1 and J is TRBJ2-7; 12 bases map to TRBD2. Per the germline V gene, CDR1 is MGHRA and CDR2 is YSYEKL. This CDR3 has 16 amino acids. Trimming cost V 6 bases and J 7 bases; bases outside gene matches: 13. The chain's CDR3 is CASSHQTSGSPGEQYF. In DNA form, the CDR3 reads TGCGCCAGCAGTCATCAGACTAGCGGGAGCCCGGGGGAGCAGTACTTC.

CDR3 sequence (DNA): TGTGCCAGCAGTTTATCAGCCAGGGGGCGAGGTTCACCCCTCCACTTT. This encodes CASSLSARGRGSPLHF. The genes are TRBV28 and TRBJ1-6; 8 bases agree with TRBD1. This CDR3 has 16 amino acids. With 1 base clipped from V and 9 bases from J, the junction kept 8 bases outside the gene matches. CDR1 is MDHEN, CDR2 SYDVKM, per germline.

The chain is built from TRBV28 and TRBJ1-5; D is undetermined. V lost 2 bases and J lost 7, with 12 bases in between. Germline V gives CDR1 MDHEN, CDR2 SYDVKM. The CDR3 is made up of 14 amino acids. The CDR3 region has the DNA TGTGCCAGCAGTTTAACCAGGTTCTCGCAGCCCCAGCATTTT. This encodes CASSLTRFSQPQHF.

This clone occurred once. The chain has TRBV5-1 and TRBJ2-5; possible D gene TRBD1, 6 bases. The germline CDR1 and CDR2 sequences are SGHRS and YFSETQ. V lost 4 bases, J lost 2 bases, and 12 bases lay in between. This CDR3 spans 14 amino acids. CDR3 amino acids: CASSRSGDQETQYF. In DNA form, the CDR3 reads TGCGCCAGCAGCAGATCAGGGGATCAAGAGACCCAGTACTTC.

The V gene is TRBV15, the J gene TRBJ1-3, with D unclear. This CDR3 has 15 amino acids. Germline V CDR1 and CDR2: LNHNV, YYDKDF (reference sequence). V gave up 1 base and J gave up 0 bases, with 7 bases separating them. As DNA, the CDR3 is TGTGCCACCAGCAGAGGATTTAGCTCTGGAAACACCATATATTTT. Its protein is CATSRGFSSGNTIYF.

The chain recombines TRBV9 with TRBJ2-1, with a tentative D call TRBD2 (6 bases). This CDR3 is built from 15 residues. Germline V lookup: CDR1 SGDLS, CDR2 YYNGEE. The V and J ends lost 0 bases and 0 bases respectively, with 7 bases between them. The CDR3 region has the DNA TGTGCCAGCAGCGTAGGCGGGACCTCCTACAATGAGCAGTTCTTC. It specifies CASSVGGTSYNEQFF.

The genes are TRBV28 and TRBJ1-5; 11 positions match TRBD1. There are 17 residues in the CDR3. Germline CDR1 and CDR2: MDHEN and SYDVKM. J was trimmed by 5 bases and V by 5 bases; bases with no gene match: 11. CDR3 sequence: CASSTRTGGKVDQPQHF. CDR3 DNA: TGTGCCAGCAGTACCCGGACAGGGGGCAAGGTGGATCAGCCCCAGCATTTT. Drawing the rest from reference TRBV28 and TRBJ1-5, the complete variable domain is DVKVTQSSRYLVKRTGEKVFLECVQDMDHENMFWYRQDPGLGLRLIYFSYDVKMKEKGDIPEGYSVSREKKERFSLILESASTNQTSMYLCASSTRTGGKVDQPQHFGDGTRLSIL.

This chain uses TRBV30 with TRBJ2-4, with 8 nucleotides matching TRBD2. Trimming cost V 2 bases and J 8 bases; bases outside gene matches: 20. The CDR3 loop spans 18 amino acids. Germline V lookup: CDR1 GTSNPN, CDR2 SVGIG (reference sequence). CDR3 region: CAWSPPGTGGPSGDIQYF. CDR3 sequence (DNA): TGTGCCTGGAGTCCCCCTGGAACGGGGGGGCCGTCAGGTGACATTCAGTACTTC.

The V call is TRBV27, the J call TRBJ2-3; 9 nucleotides line up with TRBD2. In germline, CDR1 is MNHEY, CDR2 SMNVEV (reference sequence). V trimming: 5 bases; J trimming: 6 bases; junction bases outside the gene matches: 12. The CDR3 totals 16 residues. This chain's CDR3 is CASSPSSGEIGDTQYF. Here the CDR3 DNA reads TGTGCCAGCAGTCCCTCTAGCGGGGAGATCGGGGATACGCAGTATTTT.

The chain couples TRBV6-2 or TRBV6-3 to TRBJ1-5; 10 positions agree with TRBD1. The germline V gene has CDR1 MNHEY and CDR2 SVGEGT. The CDR3 spans 16 residues. The V segment lost 5 bases and the J segment 1 base; nucleotides outside the gene matches: 5. CDR3 coding DNA: TGTGCCAGCAGTCCCGGACAGGGGGGGAGCAATCAGCCCCAGCATTTT. This sequence encodes CASSPGQGGSNQPQHF.

The chain combines TRBV4-1 with TRBJ1-4; D is possibly TRBD1 (6 bases). Per germline, CDR1 MGHRA and CDR2 YSYEKL. V was shortened by 4 bases and J by 3 bases, with 12 bases between the two germline ends. CDR3 length equals 15 residues. The CDR3 DNA is TGCGCCAGCAGCCTCCGGGGGGGCCCTAATGAAAAACTGTTTTTT. This translates into CASSLRGGPNEKLFF.

This chain connects TRBV13 to TRBJ2-3; no clear D gene. CDR1 is PRHDT and CDR2 is FYEKMQ in the germline V gene (reference sequence). The ends were cut back, 5 bases at V and 4 bases at J, with 13 bases in the middle. This CDR3 spans 14 amino acids. Written as DNA, the CDR3 is TGTGCCAGCAGCCCGAGGCCCCGGGCAGATACGCAGTATTTT. Translated: CASSPRPRADTQYF.

This clone appeared a single time. The genes are TRBV28 and TRBJ2-7; 11 nucleotides agree with TRBD1. V shed 5 bases, J shed 3 bases, and the junction held 6 bases outside the gene matches. The CDR3 sequence is 15 residues long. The germline V gene encodes CDR1 MDHEN and CDR2 SYDVKM. CDR3 sequence reads: CASSDPGTGGYEQYF. As DNA, the CDR3 is TGTGCCAGCAGTGACCCCGGGACAGGGGGCTACGAGCAGTACTTC. Based on the CDR3 plus reference TRBV28 and TRBJ2-7, the full variable domain is DVKVTQSSRYLVKRTGEKVFLECVQDMDHENMFWYRQDPGLGLRLIYFSYDVKMKEKGDIPEGYSVSREKKERFSLILESASTNQTSMYLCASSDPGTGGYEQYFGPGTRLTVT.

The count of this clone is one. The V call is TRBV6-5, the J call TRBJ1-5; the D is unclear. The CDR3 extends over 14 amino acids. V lost 0 bases and J 5 bases, leaving 8 bases between the germline ends. Germline assignment: CDR1 MNHEY and CDR2 SVGAGI. CDR3 nucleotide sequence: TGTGCCAGCAGTTACTCGAGAGGGTATCAGCCCCAGCATTTT. As protein: CASSYSRGYQPQHF.

V and J are TRBV2 and TRBJ1-5; D remains ambiguous. In germline, CDR1 is SNHLY, CDR2 FYNNEI. This CDR3 region has 17 residues. V was cut by 4 bases and J by 7 bases, with 23 bases left in between. The CDR3 region has the DNA TGTGCCAGCAGTGGGATGAGAAACGGGGATGGAAAACAGCCCCAGCATTTT. It is translated as CASSGMRNGDGKQPQHF.

With regard to this clone: Other DNA sequences in this sample translate to the same CDR3. The chain employs TRBV28 and TRBJ1-1; maybe TRBD1 (6 bases). CDR3 length: 12 amino acids. V shed 3 bases and J shed 4 bases, with 6 bases lying between them. Germline V gene lookup returns CDR1 MDHEN and CDR2 SYDVKM. CDR3: CASSFRGTEAFF. The DNA of the CDR3 is TGTGCCAGCAGTTTCAGGGGCACTGAAGCTTTCTTT.

The genes are TRBV2 and TRBJ1-4; unclear D gene. This CDR3 is built from 14 residues. CDR1 is SNHLY, CDR2 FYNNEI, per germline. V lost 6 bases and J lost 4, with 12 bases in between. In DNA form, the CDR3 reads TGTGCCAGCAGGGACTCCGACGGTAATGAAAAACTGTTTTTT. Protein sequence: CASRDSDGNEKLFF.